One T cell receptor (beta chain) is described in this entry. Antigen: not known. This entry belongs to a study of blood T cells in healthy people across ages. Study-wide background: Template switching caught about one barcoded beta molecule for each two T cells.

Whole-study findings and limits: The percentage of naive T cells correlated strongly with TCR beta diversity.

The CDR3 extends over 12 amino acids. Germline values: CDR1 SGHTA, CDR2 FQGNSA. V was pared by 10 bases and J by 4 bases, with 11 bases between. Donors ranged from 6 to 90 years old and were healthy Caucasians in Russia. Sample-barcoded 5' priming and a J-beta primer mix drove a second PCR of roughly 6 to 12 cycles. TCRdb itself ran the 5' RACE reads through MiXCR, one entry per CDR3 protein. This table holds approximately 1,100,000 distinct CDR3 sequences, under 55% found once. J is TRBJ2-1 and V is TRBV7-2; D is unresolved. This clonotype was sampled from a woman aged 55-69 years in good health. Sequenced: blood. This chain's CDR3 is CAIGKGYNEQFF. The CDR3 DNA reads TGTGCCATCGGAAAGGGATACAATGAGCAGTTCTTC.